A selection of T cell receptor beta chains follows, all from one sample in a study of T cells in Graves' hyperthyroidism and ophthalmopathy. MiXCR, run by TCRdb on the multiplex PCR reads, gives a single entry per CDR3 protein. The table has about 510,000 distinct CDR3 sequences, 35% to 50% seen once. Input material: peripheral blood or thyroid tissue (not recorded which). All receptors come from an adult woman with Graves' disease, either hyperthyroidism or ophthalmopathy (not recorded which). CDR3s include the opening cysteine and the closing phenylalanine or tryptophan. A D gene is named only where the DNA matches it firmly. Some rows mark clone size as missing; the rest say once, few, many or name a class of expanded clone.

abundance: many
d_gene: NA
j_gene: TRBJ1-4
v_gene: TRBV20-1
CDR3nt: TGCAGTGCTAGTGTCACCGGCGGAGGAAAACTGTTTTTT
CDR3aa: CSASVTGGGKLFF

abundance: few
d_gene: NA
j_gene: TRBJ1-1
v_gene: TRBV19
CDR3nt: TGTGCCAGCGCTTTGCGGGGTACTGAAGCTTTCTTT
CDR3aa: CASALRGTEAFF

abundance: many
d_gene: NA
j_gene: TRBJ1-2
v_gene: TRBV29-1
CDR3nt: TGCAGCACCCGACCCTCGGGTAACTATGGCTACACCTTC
CDR3aa: CSTRPSGNYGYTF

abundance: NA
d_gene: NA
j_gene: TRBJ2-5
v_gene: TRBV20-1
CDR3nt: TGCAGTGCTAGCCCTGGGGCAGCGCAAGAGACCCAGTACTTC
CDR3aa: CSASPGAAQETQYF

abundance: few
d_gene: NA
j_gene: TRBJ1-2
v_gene: TRBV20-1
CDR3nt: TGCAGTTCGGGGGGCACGGTCCGCTATGGCTACACCTTC
CDR3aa: CSSGGTVRYGYTF

abundance: NA
d_gene: NA
j_gene: TRBJ1-1
v_gene: TRBV29-1
CDR3nt: TGCAGCGTTTGGGGGGTTGGGAACACTGAAGCTTTCTTT
CDR3aa: CSVWGVGNTEAFF

abundance: NA
d_gene: NA
j_gene: TRBJ2-5
v_gene: TRBV11-2
CDR3nt: TGTGCCAGCAGTTTACCCGATGAGACCCAGTACTTC
CDR3aa: CASSLPDETQYF

abundance: many
d_gene: NA
j_gene: TRBJ1-2
v_gene: TRBV5-5
CDR3nt: TGTGCCAGCAGCCCACAAGGAAGAGGGAGTGGCTACACCTTC
CDR3aa: CASSPQGRGSGYTF

abundance: NA
d_gene: NA
j_gene: TRBJ1-3
v_gene: TRBV7-2
CDR3nt: TGTGCCAGCAGCTTAGGTCCGTACGGAAACACCATATATTTT
CDR3aa: CASSLGPYGNTIYF

abundance: many
d_gene: NA
j_gene: TRBJ1-2
v_gene: TRBV7-2
CDR3nt: TGTGCCAGCAGCCCCCTCGGGGACGGCATCCTCTATGGCTACACCTTC
CDR3aa: CASSPLGDGILYGYTF

abundance: NA
d_gene: NA
j_gene: TRBJ1-3
v_gene: TRBV7-2
CDR3nt: TGTGCCAGCAGCTTGGGGACTGGGAGCTCTGGAAACACCATATATTTT
CDR3aa: CASSLGTGSSGNTIYF

abundance: many
d_gene: NA
j_gene: TRBJ1-1
v_gene: TRBV20-1
CDR3nt: TGCAGTGCTCCGCTCAGGCACACTGAAGCTTTCTTT
CDR3aa: CSAPLRHTEAFF

abundance: NA
d_gene: TRBD1
j_gene: TRBJ2-6
v_gene: TRBV25-1
CDR3nt: TGTGCCAGCAGTGGGGGGACGGGACAGGGCCTTACTGGGGCCAACGTCCTGACTTTC
CDR3aa: CASSGGTGQGLTGANVLTF

abundance: NA
d_gene: NA
j_gene: TRBJ1-5
v_gene: TRBV2
CDR3nt: TGTGCCTGCAGTGTAACGTCGGGGGATCAGCCCCAGCATTTT
CDR3aa: CACSVTSGDQPQHF

abundance: few
d_gene: TRBD1
j_gene: TRBJ1-2
v_gene: TRBV29-1
CDR3nt: TGCAGCGTTACGGGCCAACAGGGGATTGGCTACACCTTC
CDR3aa: CSVTGQQGIGYTF

abundance: NA
d_gene: NA
j_gene: TRBJ1-4
v_gene: TRBV10-3
CDR3nt: TGTGCCATCAGTGCGCAGGGGTCAACTAATGAAAAACTGTTTTTT
CDR3aa: CAISAQGSTNEKLFF

abundance: many
d_gene: TRBD1
j_gene: TRBJ1-1
v_gene: TRBV4-2
CDR3nt: TGTGCCAGTCAGGGGGCTCGAAACACTGAAGCTTTCTTT
CDR3aa: CASQGARNTEAFF

abundance: NA
d_gene: NA
j_gene: TRBJ2-7
v_gene: TRBV29-1
CDR3nt: TGCAGCGTTGAAGATCGAGAAGGGGTGAAGCAGTACTTC
CDR3aa: CSVEDREGVKQYF

abundance: many
d_gene: TRBD1
j_gene: TRBJ2-5
v_gene: TRBV13
CDR3nt: TGTGCCAGCAGCCGCAACAGGGGATTAAAGACCCAGTACTTC
CDR3aa: CASSRNRGLKTQYF

abundance: many
d_gene: NA
j_gene: TRBJ1-2
v_gene: TRBV29-1
CDR3nt: TGCAGCGCCAGGGACGTCTGGGGCTACACCTTC
CDR3aa: CSARDVWGYTF

abundance: NA
d_gene: NA
j_gene: TRBJ2-2
v_gene: TRBV24-1
CDR3nt: TGTGCCACCAGTGACTGGGGCAGGGCGAACACCGGGGAGCTGTTTTTT
CDR3aa: CATSDWGRANTGELFF

abundance: many
d_gene: NA
j_gene: TRBJ2-7
v_gene: TRBV29-1
CDR3nt: TGCAGCGTTCAGGACATCTTCTACGAGCAGTACTTC
CDR3aa: CSVQDIFYEQYF

abundance: many
d_gene: NA
j_gene: TRBJ2-5
v_gene: TRBV6-2/TRBV6-3
CDR3nt: TGTGCCAGCAGTCACCGGGACCCCCGAGGGACCCAGTACTTC
CDR3aa: CASSHRDPRGTQYF

abundance: many
d_gene: NA
j_gene: TRBJ1-5
v_gene: TRBV2
CDR3nt: TGTGCCAGCAGTCCTAGGGAGGGAAGCAATCAGCCCCAGCATTTT
CDR3aa: CASSPREGSNQPQHF

abundance: few
d_gene: NA
j_gene: TRBJ1-6
v_gene: TRBV7-9
CDR3nt: TGTGCCAGCAGCCCCCCTAGCGGGGTCAGTTCACCCCTCCACTTT
CDR3aa: CASSPPSGVSSPLHF

abundance: NA
d_gene: TRBD1
j_gene: TRBJ2-7
v_gene: TRBV20-1
CDR3nt: TGCAGTGCTAGAGAGGACAGGGGGGTTACCTACGAGCAGTACTTC
CDR3aa: CSAREDRGVTYEQYF

abundance: NA
d_gene: TRBD1
j_gene: TRBJ1-1
v_gene: TRBV19
CDR3nt: TGTGCCAGTAAGGACAGGTGGAACACTGAAGCTTTCTTT
CDR3aa: CASKDRWNTEAFF

abundance: many
d_gene: NA
j_gene: TRBJ2-5
v_gene: TRBV5-5
CDR3nt: TGTGCCAGCAGCTTGGAGGTGGGAACGAAGACCCAGTACTTC
CDR3aa: CASSLEVGTKTQYF

abundance: NA
d_gene: NA
j_gene: TRBJ2-5
v_gene: TRBV29-1
CDR3nt: TGCAGCGTTGAGCACTCCAGACAAGAGACCCAGTACTTC
CDR3aa: CSVEHSRQETQYF

abundance: once
d_gene: TRBD1
j_gene: TRBJ1-1
v_gene: TRBV10-3
CDR3nt: TGTGCCATCAGTGCCGCGACAGGGGAAAACACTGAAGCTTTCTTT
CDR3aa: CAISAATGENTEAFF